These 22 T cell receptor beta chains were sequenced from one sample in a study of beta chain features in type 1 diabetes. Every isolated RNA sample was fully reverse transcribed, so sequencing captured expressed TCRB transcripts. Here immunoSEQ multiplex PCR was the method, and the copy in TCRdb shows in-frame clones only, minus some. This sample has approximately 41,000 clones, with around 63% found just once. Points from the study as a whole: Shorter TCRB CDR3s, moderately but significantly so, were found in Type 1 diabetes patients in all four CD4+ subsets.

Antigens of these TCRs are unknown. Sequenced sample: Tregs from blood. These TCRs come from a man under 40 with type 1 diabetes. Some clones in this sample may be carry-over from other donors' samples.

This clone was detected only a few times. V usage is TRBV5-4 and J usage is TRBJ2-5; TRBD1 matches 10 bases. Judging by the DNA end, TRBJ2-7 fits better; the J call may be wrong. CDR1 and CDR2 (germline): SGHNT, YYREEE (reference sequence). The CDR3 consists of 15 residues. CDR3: CASSDGDRGFHEQYF. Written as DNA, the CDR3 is TGTGCCAGCAGCGACGGGGACAGGGGCTTCCACGAGCAGTACTTC.

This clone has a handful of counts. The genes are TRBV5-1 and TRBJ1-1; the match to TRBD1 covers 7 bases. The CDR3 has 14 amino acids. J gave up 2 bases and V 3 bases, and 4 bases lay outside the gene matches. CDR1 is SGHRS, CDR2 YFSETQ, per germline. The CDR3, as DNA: TGCGCCAGCAGCTCCAGGGGGGTAAACACTGAAGCTTTCTTT. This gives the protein CASSSRGVNTEAFF. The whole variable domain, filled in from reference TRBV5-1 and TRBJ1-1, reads KAGVTQTPRYLIKTRGQQVTLSCSPISGHRSVSWYQQTPGQGLQFLFEYFSETQRNKGNFPGRFSGRQFSNSRSEMNVSTLELGDSALYLCASSSRGVNTEAFFGQGTRLTVV.

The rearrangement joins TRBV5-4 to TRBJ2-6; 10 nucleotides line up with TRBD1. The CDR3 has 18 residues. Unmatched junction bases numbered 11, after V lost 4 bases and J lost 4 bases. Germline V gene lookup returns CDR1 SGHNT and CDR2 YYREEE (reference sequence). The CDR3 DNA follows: TGTGCCAGCAGCCGGGGACAGGGGATATTTGGCGGGGCCAACGTCCTGACTTTC. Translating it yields CASSRGQGIFGGANVLTF.

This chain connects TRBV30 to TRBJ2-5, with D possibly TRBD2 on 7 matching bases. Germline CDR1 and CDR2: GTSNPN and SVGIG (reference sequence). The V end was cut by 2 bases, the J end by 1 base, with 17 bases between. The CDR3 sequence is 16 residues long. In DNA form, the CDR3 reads TGTGCCTGGAGTCCCGCTGCGGGGGCCTTCCAAGAGACCCAGTACTTC. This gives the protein CAWSPAAGAFQETQYF.

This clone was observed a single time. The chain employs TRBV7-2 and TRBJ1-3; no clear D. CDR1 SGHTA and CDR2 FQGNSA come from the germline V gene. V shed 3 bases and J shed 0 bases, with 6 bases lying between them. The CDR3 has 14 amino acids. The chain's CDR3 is CASSLAVSGNTIYF. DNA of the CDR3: TGTGCCAGCAGCTTGGCCGTCTCTGGAAACACCATATATTTT.

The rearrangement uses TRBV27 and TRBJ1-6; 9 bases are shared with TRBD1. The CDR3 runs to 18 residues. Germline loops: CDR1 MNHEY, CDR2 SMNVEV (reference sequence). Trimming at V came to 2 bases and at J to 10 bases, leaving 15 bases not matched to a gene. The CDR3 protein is CASSLEGDRAWSGSPLHF. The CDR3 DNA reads TGTGCCAGCAGTTTAGAAGGGGACAGGGCTTGGTCAGGCTCACCCCTCCACTTT.

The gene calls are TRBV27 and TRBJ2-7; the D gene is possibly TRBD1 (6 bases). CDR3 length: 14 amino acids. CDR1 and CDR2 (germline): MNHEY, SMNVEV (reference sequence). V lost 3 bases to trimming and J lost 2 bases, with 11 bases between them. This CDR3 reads CASSLVGGPYEQYF. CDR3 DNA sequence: TGTGCCAGCAGTTTGGTAGGGGGACCCTACGAGCAGTACTTC.

The CDR3 DNA is TGCGCCAGCAGCTTGGGACAGCAAAATTCACCCCTCCACTTT. Residues: CASSLGQQNSPLHF. The chain is built from TRBV5-1 and TRBJ1-6; D might be TRBD1 (5 bases). Trimming took 0 bases from V and 7 from J, leaving 8 bases between them. The CDR3 is 14 residues long. CDR1 and CDR2 from the germline V gene are SGHRS and YFSETQ.

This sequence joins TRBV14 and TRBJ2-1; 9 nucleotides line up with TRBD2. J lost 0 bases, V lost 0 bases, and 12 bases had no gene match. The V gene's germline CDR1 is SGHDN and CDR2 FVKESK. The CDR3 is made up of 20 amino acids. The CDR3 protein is CASSQEKRGAAESSYNEQFF. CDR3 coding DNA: TGTGCCAGCAGCCAAGAAAAGCGGGGGGCCGCGGAGAGCTCCTACAATGAGCAGTTCTTC.

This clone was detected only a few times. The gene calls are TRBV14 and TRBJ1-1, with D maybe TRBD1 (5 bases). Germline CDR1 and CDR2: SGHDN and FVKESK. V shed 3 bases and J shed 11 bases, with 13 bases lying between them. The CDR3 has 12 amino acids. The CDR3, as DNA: TGTGCCAGCAGCCATCAGGGTCCGGAGGCTTTCTTT. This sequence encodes CASSHQGPEAFF.

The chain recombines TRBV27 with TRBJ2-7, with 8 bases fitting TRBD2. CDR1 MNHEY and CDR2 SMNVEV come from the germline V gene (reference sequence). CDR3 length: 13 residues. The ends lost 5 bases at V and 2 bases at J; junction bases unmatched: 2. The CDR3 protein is CASSRGGTYEQYF. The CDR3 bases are TGTGCCAGCAGTCGGGGGGGAACCTACGAGCAGTACTTC.

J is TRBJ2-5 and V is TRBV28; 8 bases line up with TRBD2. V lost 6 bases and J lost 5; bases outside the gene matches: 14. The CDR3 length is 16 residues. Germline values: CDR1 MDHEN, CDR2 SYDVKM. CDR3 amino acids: CASRKTGGLGRETQYF. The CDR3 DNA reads TGTGCCAGCAGGAAGACGGGGGGGCTAGGTCGGGAGACCCAGTACTTC.

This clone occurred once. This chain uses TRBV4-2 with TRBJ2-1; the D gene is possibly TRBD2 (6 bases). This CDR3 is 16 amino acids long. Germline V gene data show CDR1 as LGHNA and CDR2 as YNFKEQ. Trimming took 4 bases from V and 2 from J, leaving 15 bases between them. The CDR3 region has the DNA TGTGCCAGCAGCCTTCAGACTAGGGCCCCCTACAATGAGCAGTTCTTC. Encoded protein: CASSLQTRAPYNEQFF.

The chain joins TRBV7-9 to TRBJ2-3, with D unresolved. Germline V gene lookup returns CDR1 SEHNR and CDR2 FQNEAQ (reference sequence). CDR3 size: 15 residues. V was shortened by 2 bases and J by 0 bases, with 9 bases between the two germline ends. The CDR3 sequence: CASSLRGSSTDTQYF. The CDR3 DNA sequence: TGTGCCAGCAGCTTAAGAGGTTCTAGCACAGATACGCAGTATTTT.

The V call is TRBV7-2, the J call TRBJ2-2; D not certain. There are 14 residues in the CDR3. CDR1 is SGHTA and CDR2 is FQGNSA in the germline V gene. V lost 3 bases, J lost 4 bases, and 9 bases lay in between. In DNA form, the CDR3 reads TGTGCCAGCAGCTTCCGAGGTATCACCGGGGAGCTGTTTTTT. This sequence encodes CASSFRGITGELFF.

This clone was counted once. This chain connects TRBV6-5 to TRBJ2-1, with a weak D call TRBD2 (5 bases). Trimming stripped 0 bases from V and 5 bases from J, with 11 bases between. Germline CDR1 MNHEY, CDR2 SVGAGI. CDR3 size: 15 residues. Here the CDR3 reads CASSYSYTGDNEQFF. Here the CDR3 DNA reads TGTGCCAGCAGTTACTCGTACACCGGGGACAATGAGCAGTTCTTC.

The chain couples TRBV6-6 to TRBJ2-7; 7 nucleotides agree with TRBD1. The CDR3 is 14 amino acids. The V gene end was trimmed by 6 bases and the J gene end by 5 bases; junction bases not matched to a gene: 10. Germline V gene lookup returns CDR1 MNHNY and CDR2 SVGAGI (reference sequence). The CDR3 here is CASRDPGQHNEQYF. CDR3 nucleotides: TGTGCCAGCAGGGATCCGGGACAGCACAACGAGCAGTACTTC.

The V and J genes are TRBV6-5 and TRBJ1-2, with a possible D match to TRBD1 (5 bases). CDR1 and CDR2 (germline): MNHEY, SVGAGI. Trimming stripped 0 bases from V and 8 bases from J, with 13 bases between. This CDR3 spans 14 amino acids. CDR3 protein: CASSYSAGQGGYTF. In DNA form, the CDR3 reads TGTGCCAGCAGTTACTCGGCGGGGCAAGGGGGCTACACCTTC.

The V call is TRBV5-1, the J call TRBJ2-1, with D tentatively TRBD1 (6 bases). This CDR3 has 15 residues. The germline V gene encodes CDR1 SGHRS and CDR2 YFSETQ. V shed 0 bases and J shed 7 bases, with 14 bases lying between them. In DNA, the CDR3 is TGCGCCAGCAGCTTGGTCGTACAGGGCAAGAATGAGCAGTTCTTC. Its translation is CASSLVVQGKNEQFF.

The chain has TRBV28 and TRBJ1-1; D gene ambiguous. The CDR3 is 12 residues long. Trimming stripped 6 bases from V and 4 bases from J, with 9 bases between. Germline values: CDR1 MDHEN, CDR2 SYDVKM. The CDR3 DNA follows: TGTGCCAGCAGATCGGGGTCCACTGAAGCTTTCTTT. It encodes CASRSGSTEAFF.

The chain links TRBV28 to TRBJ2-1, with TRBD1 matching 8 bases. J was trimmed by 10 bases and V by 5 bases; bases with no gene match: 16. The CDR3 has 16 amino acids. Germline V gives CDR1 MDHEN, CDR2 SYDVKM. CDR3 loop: CASSGHRDRPRREQFF. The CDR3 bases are TGTGCCAGCAGTGGCCACCGGGACAGGCCCAGGAGGGAGCAGTTCTTC.

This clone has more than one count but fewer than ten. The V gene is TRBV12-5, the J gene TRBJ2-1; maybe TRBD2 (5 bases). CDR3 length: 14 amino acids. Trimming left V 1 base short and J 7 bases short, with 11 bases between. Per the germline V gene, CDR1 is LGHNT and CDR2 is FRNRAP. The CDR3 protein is CASGLGGPKNEQFF. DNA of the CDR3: TGTGCTAGTGGTTTGGGAGGGCCCAAAAATGAGCAGTTCTTC.